This T cell receptor (beta chain) was sequenced in a study of T cell responses to AZD1222 COVID-19 vaccine. Study-level points and caveats: Spike-specific TCR breadth and depth both grew after two AZD1222 doses. Regions left unmutated in variants are reportedly the target of nearly half of spike-specific TCRs. Regions 160-218 and 743-854 dominated among vaccine-associated CD4 TCRs spanning spike.

A note on this clone: Its specificity is not known.

Clones were sequenced by immunoSEQ multiplex PCR, and TCRdb holds only the in-frame ones, with some missing. Of about 200,000 clones listed, approximately 91% are singletons. The CDR3 has 10 residues. Germline V CDR1 and CDR2: SNHLY, FYNNEI. V lost 9 bases, J lost 7 bases, and 2 bases stayed unmatched. This TCR derives from an adult who received the AZD1222 COVID-19 vaccine. The input for sequencing was peripheral blood, taken 28 days after the second AZD1222 dose. The V gene is TRBV2, the J gene TRBJ1-2; 7 nucleotides match TRBD1. CDR3: CASRQGGYTF. DNA of the CDR3: TGTGCCAGTCGACAGGGTGGCTACACCTTC. Full variable domain (missing parts from reference TRBV2 and TRBJ1-2): EPEVTQTPSHQVTQMGQEVILRCVPISNHLYFYWYRQILGQKVEFLVSFYNNEISEKSEIFDDQFSVERPDGSNFTLKIRSTKLEDSAMYFCASRQGGYTFGSGTRLTVV.